This T cell receptor (beta chain) originates from a study of cytomegalovirus exposure and HLA in healthy donors. Regarding this clone: Its antigen is currently unknown.

PCR primers comprised 60 Vbeta and 13 Jbeta primers. Original handling: The authors later counted about 80 million unique TCR beta chains, 9.5 million to 11 million of them shared. Profiling relied on immunoSEQ multiplex PCR, and the TCRdb table lists in-frame clones only, not all of them. Clone size and the V and J calls come from that table; the DNA yielded D and trimming. This repertoire shows some 130,000 clones, 72% found once; its top ten account for approximately 3.9%. Study-level findings and limits: Reportedly, a later analysis found an Asian-associated ancestry cluster had fewer N-insertions than the approximately 640-donor mean. Equally common other TCR beta chains were less clonally expanded than HLA-associated ones, a later analysis found. The study dropped some indistinguishable V segments, TRBV6-2 and TRBV6-3 among them.

The CDR3 runs to 11 residues. Looked up from germline, CDR1 is SNHLY and CDR2 is FYNNEI. V was clipped by 8 bases and J by 2 bases, with 6 bases between them. Sequencing input: PBMCs. The source of this sequence is a man aged 45 to 65 in good health and CMV-seropositive. This chain links TRBV2 with TRBJ1-2, with D perhaps TRBD1 (5 bases). The CDR3 region has the DNA TGTGCCAGCCAGGGCAACTATGGCTACACCTTC. Translating it yields CASQGNYGYTF.